What follows is one T cell receptor beta chain and its context. This clone was counted only a few times. It has no known antigen specificity. It has no much larger one-base neighbor in the sample; base qualities were not kept. The sample comes from a study of blood T cell repertoires in COVID-19 (TCRdb year 2020). About the study as a whole: Samples covering the acute and convalescent phases of COVID-19 were provided by collaborators in the United States, Italy and Spain. Where available, HLA class I and class II types were obtained from metadata supplied by the sample provider rather than from assay-based typing. The repertoires were made available in a free public database intended to serve as a resource for research on the immune response to SARS-CoV-2. The dataset comprised deeply sampled blood TCRbeta repertoires from subjects exposed to, actively infected with, or recovered from COVID-19. The material from the prospective study consisted of cDNA or gDNA derived from T cells, B-cell-depleted T cells, or PBMCs. The samples were drawn from two sources: the first 160 participants of the ongoing ImmuneRACE study, and 1,254 subjects contributed by 6 global collaborators. The sample metadata nearly always contained a de-identified subject ID, COVID-19 status, age in years and sex. Broad study findings and their caveats: The amount of clinical and demographic metadata varied by source and participant and was provided uncurated.

V and J lose 5 bases and 0 bases, and a span of 13 bases separates them. Via the germline V gene (reference sequence), CDR1 is SEHNR and CDR2 FQNEAQ. There are 15 amino acids in the CDR3, from cysteine to phenylalanine inclusive. The DNA shown is the 45-base CDR3, in frame from base 1. TCRbeta CDR3 regions were amplified from genomic DNA using the immunoSEQ Assay, a bias-controlled multiplex PCR. From the authors' description of their analysis: The number of nucleated cells in each sample was estimated from the amplification of reference gene primers within the assay. To quantify the absolute abundance of each unique TCRbeta CDR3 rearrangement, sequence reads were collapsed and filtered. For each sample, productive Simpson clonality was calculated as the square root of Simpson's diversity index over productive rearrangements. Imported from immuneACCESS, the table was reduced by TCRdb to in-frame sequences with V and J called. These copies leave out some clones; in studies compared against another copy, an unresolved V gene accounts for under half, and the cause of the remainder is not known. The V and J calls and clone size were taken over from that table, and D and trimming were inferred from the DNA. The sample profile shows approximately 150,000 clones; around 84% of them were found once. The ten largest clones represent nearly 8% of the sample.

In the prospective study, participants were roughly 18 to 100 years old, resided in about two dozen geographic areas of the United States, and were enrolled through a virtual design. To assign participants to cohorts, the prospective study relied on clinical history that participants themselves reported in a screening survey and a study questionnaire. For ImmuneRACE Cohort 3, a participant was defined as recovered based on two consecutive negative NP/OP PCR tests, clearance by a healthcare professional, or resolution of symptoms. In the prospective study, whole blood, serum and a nasopharyngeal or oropharyngeal swab were collected from each participant by mobile phlebotomists. Over an approximately 2-month period, participants in the prospective study had the option of providing additional blood draws and questionnaires. Prospective study blood samples were shipped either frozen or at room temperature before DNA extraction.

The specimen sequenced was PBMCs or T cells enriched from blood (not recorded which). This TCR was recovered from a woman in her forties or fifties who had recovered from COVID-19. Rearrangement joined TRBV7-9 to TRBJ1-1; TRBD1 is possibly the D segment (5 matching bases). The CDR3 protein: CASSPTGVMNTEAFF. The DNA is TGTGCCAGCAGCCCCACAGGAGTTATGAACACTGAAGCTTTCTTT.